Listed below are T cell receptor beta chains from one sample, sequenced in a study of response to subunit inactivated influenza vaccine. TCRdb recomputed calls from the RT-PCR reads with MiXCR, one row per CDR3 protein. The sample has about 700,000 distinct CDR3 sequences, more than 11% seen once. Material: PBMCs from blood, obtained less than 15 days before vaccination. Receptors originate from a man in his forties or fifties who received an inactivated influenza vaccine. CDR3s include the opening cysteine and the closing phenylalanine or tryptophan. The D gene is left open where the match is weak. Not every row has a clone size; where given, it reads once, few, many or a size class.

V,J,size,D,CDR3,DNA
TRBV9,TRBJ2-5,.,TRBD1,CASSVGDRSDLQETQYF,TGTGCCAGCAGCGTAGGGGACAGGTCAGATCTCCAAGAGACCCAGTACTTC
TRBV12-3/TRBV12-4,TRBJ1-1,.,.,CASSLTGSGEAFF,TGTGCCAGCAGTTTAACTGGGTCTGGTGAAGCTTTCTTT
TRBV6-2/TRBV6-3,TRBJ1-5,few,.,CASSYGVGNGASF,.
TRBV11-2,TRBJ2-7,few,.,CASSLDRTIYEQYF,TGTGCCAGCAGCCTAGACAGGACCATCTACGAGCAGTACTTC
TRBV29-1,TRBJ1-2,few,.,CSVEDLAETGGYTF,TGCAGCGTTGAAGATCTGGCGGAGACTGGGGGCTACACCTTC
TRBV6-2/TRBV6-3,TRBJ2-2,few,TRBD2,CASSPGLGVRTGELFF,TGTGCCAGCTCCCCGGGACTAGGAGTTCGCACCGGGGAGCTGTTTTTT
TRBV10-3,TRBJ1-5,few,.,CAISDGIYSNQPQHF,TGTGCCATCAGTGATGGGATTTATAGCAATCAGCCCCAGCATTTT
TRBV6-1,TRBJ2-1,few,.,CASRGDTRVDEQFF,TGTGCCAGCAGGGGGGACACCCGGGTGGATGAGCAGTTCTTC
TRBV27,TRBJ2-7,.,TRBD1,CASRRDRNYEQYF,TGTGCCAGCAGACGGGACAGGAACTACGAGCAGTACTTC
TRBV28,TRBJ2-2,.,.,CASSPGPGGTGELFF,TGTGCCAGCAGCCCGGGCCCTGGGGGCACCGGGGAGCTGTTTTTT
TRBV28,TRBJ1-1,.,TRBD1,CASSPPARGQTEAFF,TGTGCCAGCAGTCCCCCGGCCAGGGGGCAGACTGAAGCTTTCTTT
TRBV20-1,TRBJ2-7,few,.,CSAPPGSGAYEQYF,TGCAGTGCCCCACCCGGGTCCGGCGCCTACGAGCAGTACTTC
TRBV14,TRBJ2-7,.,.,CASSQFVTSSHEQYF,TGTGCCAGCAGCCAATTTGTTACTAGCTCCCACGAGCAGTACTTC
TRBV5-1,TRBJ2-1,few,.,CASSIQGSYIDEQFF,TGCGCCAGCAGCATACAGGGATCTTATATCGATGAGCAGTTCTTC
TRBV7-2,TRBJ2-3,few,TRBD2,CASSSRTSGTTDTQYF,TGTGCCAGCAGCTCCCGGACTAGCGGTACCACAGATACGCAGTATTTT
TRBV20-1,TRBJ2-7,.,TRBD1,CSARDTRPASRDRGNEQYF,TGCAGTGCTAGAGATACCCGGCCCGCCAGCCGGGACAGGGGAAACGAGCAGTACTTC
TRBV20-1,TRBJ2-2,.,.,CSVLPGLNTGELFF,TGCAGTGTTTTGCCCGGGTTGAACACCGGGGAGCTGTTTTTT